This T cell receptor (beta chain) originates from a study of T cell responses to AZD1222 COVID-19 vaccine. Repertoires were generated with immunoSEQ multiplex PCR, while TCRdb's copy carries only in-frame clones and drops some. Among roughly 100,000 clones listed, roughly 87% were seen once. The receptor was isolated from an adult who received the AZD1222 COVID-19 vaccine. The sequencing here drew on peripheral blood, taken 28 days after the second AZD1222 dose.

As DNA, the CDR3 is TGCGCCAGCAGCTTGATACAGGGGAACACTGAAGCTTTCTTT. Translated, it gives CASSLIQGNTEAFF. The chain combines TRBV5-1 with TRBJ1-1; the D gene is possibly TRBD1 (6 bases). The CDR3 length is 14 residues. Per germline, CDR1 SGHRS and CDR2 YFSETQ. Trimming removed 1 base from V and 1 base from J, with 8 bases in between.